Below, 15 T cell receptor beta chains from the same sample are listed, as sequenced in a study of shared clonotypes between healthy human individuals. Sequenced by immunoSEQ multiplex PCR; TCRdb stores in-frame clones only, minus some. This sample has about 1.5 million clones, with roughly 96% found just once. Input material: naive CD4+ T cells sorted from blood. Subset of the sample: CD45RA+ positively selected. The receptors here all came from a man aged 30 to 45 in good health.

This clone occurred once. The chain recombines TRBV5-4 with TRBJ1-2; TRBD1 aligns across 7 bases. The germline gives CDR1 SGHNT, CDR2 YYREEE (reference sequence). J lost 1 base, V lost 4 bases, and 7 bases had no gene match. The CDR3 covers 15 residues. CDR3 loop: CASSVRDRYNYGYTF. The CDR3, as DNA: TGTGCCAGCAGCGTGAGGGACAGATATAACTATGGCTACACCTTC.

This chain joins TRBV11-1 and TRBJ1-1, with D tentatively TRBD1 (6 bases). Trimming pared 4 bases from V and 7 bases from J, leaving 10 bases between. Germline assignment: CDR1 SGHAT and CDR2 FQDESV (reference sequence). The CDR3 sequence is 12 residues long. CDR3 in amino acids: CASSSHRDEAFF. CDR3 DNA sequence: TGTGCCAGCAGCTCCCACAGGGATGAAGCTTTCTTT. Supplemented by reference TRBV11-1 and TRBJ1-1, the full variable domain reads EAEVAQSPRYKITEKSQAVAFWCDPISGHATLYWYRQILGQGPELLVQFQDESVVDDSQLPKDRFSAERLKGVDSTLKIQPAELGDSAMYLCASSSHRDEAFFGQGTRLTVV.

The genes are TRBV10-3 and TRBJ2-3, with 7 bases lining up with TRBD2. J gave up 1 base and V 6 bases, and 4 bases lay outside the gene matches. Germline V gives CDR1 ENHRY, CDR2 SYGVKD. The CDR3 loop spans 14 amino acids. Here the CDR3 DNA reads TGTGCCATCAGGAGGGGAGGGGGCACAGATACGCAGTATTTT. This sequence encodes CAIRRGGGTDTQYF.

V gene TRBV5-4 combines with J gene TRBJ2-3, with a tentative D call TRBD1 (7 bases). The ends were cut back, 3 bases at V and 3 bases at J, with 26 bases in the middle. Looked up from germline, CDR1 is SGHNT and CDR2 is YYREEE (reference sequence). The CDR3 is 19 residues long. The CDR3 loop reads CASSSPGQSPYGGTDTQYF. CDR3 coding DNA: TGTGCCAGCAGCTCCCCGGGACAGAGCCCTTATGGGGGGACAGATACGCAGTATTTT.

The rearrangement links TRBV2 to TRBJ1-2, with D hard to call. The CDR3 is made up of 11 amino acids. V was trimmed by 3 bases and J by 7 bases, leaving 6 bases between them. The germline gives CDR1 SNHLY, CDR2 FYNNEI. The CDR3 DNA reads TGTGCCAGCAGTGAGACTCGTGGCTACACCTTC. Encoded protein: CASSETRGYTF.

The chain employs TRBV5-4 and TRBJ2-7, with D perhaps TRBD1 or TRBD2 (5 bases each). The V and J ends lost 2 bases and 5 bases respectively, with 11 bases between them. CDR1 is SGHNT and CDR2 is YYREEE in the germline V gene (reference sequence). The CDR3 has 13 residues. The CDR3 coding sequence is TGTGCCAGCAGCTTAGCCATGGGGGACGAGCAGTACTTC. Residues: CASSLAMGDEQYF. The full variable domain, its missing parts supplied by reference TRBV5-4 and TRBJ2-7, is ETGVTQSPTHLIKTRGQQVTLRCSSQSGHNTVSWYQQALGQGPQFIFQYYREEENGRGNFPPRFSGLQFPNYSSELNVNALELDDSALYLCASSLAMGDEQYFGPGTRLTVT.

CDR3 DNA: TGTGCCAGCAGGTCCCCTAGCGCGAGCTCCTACGAGCAGTACTTC. This codes for CASRSPSASSYEQYF. The chain is built from TRBV27 and TRBJ2-7; TRBD2 is a possible D gene (6 bases). Between the trimmed V and J ends, which lost 6 bases and 0 bases, there was a span of 15 bases. The CDR3 consists of 15 residues. CDR1 and CDR2 from the germline V gene are MNHEY and SMNVEV (reference sequence).

This sequence joins TRBV4-3 and TRBJ2-1, with D perhaps matching TRBD2 (7 bases). Germline V lookup: CDR1 LGHNA, CDR2 YSLEER. Trimming took 4 bases from V and 4 from J, leaving 26 bases between them. The CDR3 contains 19 residues. As DNA, the CDR3 is TGCGCCAGCAGCCGAACCGGGGGCGGGAGTATGGCAAGGTACAATGAGCAGTTCTTC. This codes for CASSRTGGGSMARYNEQFF.

The genes are TRBV25-1 and TRBJ2-7, with D possibly TRBD1 on 6 matching bases. There are 14 residues in the CDR3. The germline CDR1 and CDR2 sequences are MGHDK and SYGVNS. V lost 6 bases and J 2 bases, leaving 14 bases between the germline ends. CDR3 in DNA: TGTGCCAGCAGAGGGACACCAGGTACCTACGAGCAGTACTTC. Its protein is CASRGTPGTYEQYF.

The chain employs TRBV11-2 and TRBJ2-1; D not resolved. Germline loops: CDR1 SGHAT, CDR2 FQNNGV. Trimming pared 0 bases from V and 0 bases from J, leaving 6 bases between. This CDR3 region has 15 residues. For the CDR3, the DNA is TGTGCCAGCAGCTTAGAAAGCAGCTCCTACAATGAGCAGTTCTTC. It codes for CASSLESSSYNEQFF.

The gene calls are TRBV27 and TRBJ2-7, with 11 bases identical to TRBD2. The V gene's germline CDR1 is MNHEY and CDR2 SMNVEV (reference sequence). Trimming took 7 bases from V and 7 from J; bases not matched to a gene: 6. This CDR3 has 13 amino acids. CDR3 coding DNA: TGTGCCAGCATGGCTAGCGGGAGGATTGAGCAGTACTTC. Translated: CASMASGRIEQYF.

This chain connects TRBV15 to TRBJ1-2; D gene ambiguous. The length of the CDR3 is 15 residues. Germline V CDR1 and CDR2: LNHNV, YYDKDF (reference sequence). V was clipped by 0 bases and J by 5 bases, with 13 bases between them. Here the CDR3 reads CATSRDSTPGYGYTF. In nucleotides, the CDR3 is TGTGCCACCAGCAGAGATTCCACTCCCGGGTATGGCTACACCTTC.

The rearrangement uses TRBV2 and TRBJ1-2; D ambiguous. The CDR3 totals 14 residues. The V end was cut by 4 bases, the J end by 5 bases, with 14 bases between. Germline V gene sequence: CDR1 SNHLY, CDR2 FYNNEI. The CDR3 here is CASSAGRKNYGYTF. The CDR3 DNA reads as TGTGCCAGCAGTGCTGGTAGGAAGAATTATGGCTACACCTTC.

This clone was picked up one time. The chain is built from TRBV6-4 and TRBJ2-7; perhaps D is TRBD1 or TRBD2 (5 bases each). CDR3 length: 13 amino acids. Trimming pared 5 bases from V and 3 bases from J, leaving 11 bases between. From germline, CDR1 is MRHNA and CDR2 SNTAGT. The CDR3 sequence: CASSRGRGYEQYF. The CDR3 DNA sequence: TGTGCCAGCAGTAGGGGACGGGGCTACGAGCAGTACTTC.

The chain joins TRBV27 to TRBJ2-7, with TRBD2 matching 11 bases. The CDR3 is made up of 18 amino acids. J was trimmed by 2 bases and V by 5 bases; bases with no gene match: 14. Germline V gives CDR1 MNHEY, CDR2 SMNVEV (reference sequence). CDR3 sequence reads: CASSSPRTASGRTYEQYF. CDR3 nucleotides: TGTGCCAGCAGTAGCCCCCGTACGGCTAGCGGGAGGACCTACGAGCAGTACTTC.